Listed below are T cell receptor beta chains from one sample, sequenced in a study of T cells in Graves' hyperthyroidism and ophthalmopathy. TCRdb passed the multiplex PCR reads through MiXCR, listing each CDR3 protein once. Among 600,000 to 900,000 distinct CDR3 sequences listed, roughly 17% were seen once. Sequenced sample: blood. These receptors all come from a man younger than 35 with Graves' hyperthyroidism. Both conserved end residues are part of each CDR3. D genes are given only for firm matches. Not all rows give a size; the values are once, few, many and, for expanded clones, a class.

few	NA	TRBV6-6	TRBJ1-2	TGTGCCAGCAGTTCCTCGGCAGCTTACTATGGCTACACCTTC	CASSSSAAYYGYTF
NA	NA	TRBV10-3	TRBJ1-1	TGTGCCATCAGTGAGTCGACAATTTTGGGCACTGAAGCTTTCTTT	CAISESTILGTEAFF
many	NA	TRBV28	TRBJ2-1	TGTGCCAGCAGCCGCAGCCGGCGGGTAGCGCTACGGAATGAGCAGTTCTTC	CASSRSRRVALRNEQFF
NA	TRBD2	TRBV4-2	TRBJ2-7	TGTGCCAGCAGCCAGGCGACTAGCGGGCCTCCCTACGAGCAGTACTTC	CASSQATSGPPYEQYF
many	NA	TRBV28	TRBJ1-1	TGTGCCAGCATTCCGGACACGAACACTGAAGCTTTCTTT	CASIPDTNTEAFF
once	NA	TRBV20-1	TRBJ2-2	TGCAGTGCTAGGGGCGATAGTTACACCGGGGAGCTGTTTTTT	CSARGDSYTGELFF
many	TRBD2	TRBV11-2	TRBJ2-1	TGTGCCAGCAGCCGAAACGCAGAACTAGCGGGCCCGTCGAGCGATGAGCAGTTCTTC	CASSRNAELAGPSSDEQFF
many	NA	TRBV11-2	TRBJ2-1	TGTGCCAGCAGTTATAGCGGTGGGGCTTACAATGAGCAGTTCTTC	CASSYSGGAYNEQFF
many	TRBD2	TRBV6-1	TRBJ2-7	TGTGCCAGCAGTGAAAGCGGGAGGGCCTCCTACGAGCAGTACTTC	CASSESGRASYEQYF
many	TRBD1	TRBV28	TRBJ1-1	TGTGCCAGCAGTTTTCAGGGGGGGTTCACTGAAGCTTTCTTT	CASSFQGGFTEAFF
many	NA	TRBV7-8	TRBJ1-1	TGTGCCAGCAGCTTCAAACATGGCGCTGAAGCTTTCTTT	CASSFKHGAEAFF
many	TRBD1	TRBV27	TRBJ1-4	TGTGCCAGCAGTCGCCCGGGACAGGGCAATGAAAAACTGTTTTTT	CASSRPGQGNEKLFF
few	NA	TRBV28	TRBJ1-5	TGTGCCAGCACCGATGACAGCCGAGTTTATAGCAATCAGCCCCAGCATTTT	CASTDDSRVYSNQPQHF
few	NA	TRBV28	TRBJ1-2	TGTGCCAGCAGCCCAACGTGGGGGGCTAACTATGGCTACACCTTC	CASSPTWGANYGYTF
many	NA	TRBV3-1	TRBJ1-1	TGTGCCAGCAGCCATGGCATCCTGATGAACACTGAAGCTTTCTTT	CASSHGILMNTEAFF
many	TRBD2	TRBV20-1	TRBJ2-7	TGCAGTGCTAGAGAGGCTAGCGGGAAGGCCTACGAGCAGTACTTC	CSAREASGKAYEQYF
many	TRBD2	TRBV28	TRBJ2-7	TGTGCCAGCAGTTTTGGCGGGACTAGCGGGAGGGAAGAGCAGTACTTC	CASSFGGTSGREEQYF
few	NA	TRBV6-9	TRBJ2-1	TGTGCCAGCAGTTATGTAGGGCACAATGAGCAGTTCTTC	CASSYVGHNEQFF
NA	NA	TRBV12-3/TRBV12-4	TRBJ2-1	TGTGCCAGCAGTTTAGCGGGGGCTAGCGTCAATGAGCAGTTCTTC	CASSLAGASVNEQFF
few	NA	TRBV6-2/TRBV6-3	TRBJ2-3	TGTGCCAGCCGGTTCGGAGATACGCAGTATTTT	CASRFGDTQYF
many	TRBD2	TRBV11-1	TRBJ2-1	TGTGCCAGCAGCTTAGGACTAGCGAAAAGCTCCTACAATGAGCAGTTCTTC	CASSLGLAKSSYNEQFF
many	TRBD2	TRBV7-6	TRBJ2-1	TGTGCCAGCAGCTTACGAAGTGGCGGGAGTTTAGTCAATGAGCAGTTCTTC	CASSLRSGGSLVNEQFF
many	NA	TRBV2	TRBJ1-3	TGTGCCAGCAGGAGGGGCAGGGGCTCTGGAAACACCATATATTTT	CASRRGRGSGNTIYF
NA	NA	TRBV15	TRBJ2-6	TGTGCCACCAGCAGAGATCGGTCTGGGGCCAACGTCCTGACTTTC	CATSRDRSGANVLTF
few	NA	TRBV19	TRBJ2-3	TGTGCCAGCCGATCCGGAGGAGAAGGCACAGATACGCAGTATTTT	CASRSGGEGTDTQYF
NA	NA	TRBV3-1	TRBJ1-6	TGTGCCAGCAGCTTACGACAGCTAGATAATTCACCCCTCCACTTT	CASSLRQLDNSPLHF
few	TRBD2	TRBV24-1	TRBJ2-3	TGTGCCACCAGTGATACAAAGCCTGGGACTAGCGGAACAGATACGCAGTATTTT	CATSDTKPGTSGTDTQYF
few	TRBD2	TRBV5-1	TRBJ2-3	TGCGCCAGCAGCGTAGGACTAGCGGGGTTCACAGATACGCAGTATTTT	CASSVGLAGFTDTQYF
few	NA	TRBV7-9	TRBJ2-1	TGTGCCAGCAGCCCAGGGGGAGGGCGGGACCACTACAATGAGCAGTTCTTC	CASSPGGGRDHYNEQFF
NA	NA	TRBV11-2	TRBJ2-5	TGTGCCAGCAGCTCAGCCCGAGGCAGGGAGACCCAGTACTTC	CASSSARGRETQYF
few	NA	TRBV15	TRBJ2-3	TGTGCCACCAGCAGAGATGTAAGGGATACGCAGTATTTT	CATSRDVRDTQYF
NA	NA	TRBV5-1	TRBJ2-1	TGCGCCAGCAGCCCGGGACCCGCGCCCCATGAGCAGTTCTTC	CASSPGPAPHEQFF
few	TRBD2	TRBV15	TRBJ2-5	TGTGCCACCAGCAGTGGACTAGCGGGCCCCCAAGAGACCCAGTACTTC	CATSSGLAGPQETQYF
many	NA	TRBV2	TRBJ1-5	TGTGCCAGCCGGAAGGGGGAGACGAATCAGCCCCAGCATTTT	CASRKGETNQPQHF
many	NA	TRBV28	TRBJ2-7	TGTGCCAGCAGTCTCGGGACTTTCTACGAGCAGTACTTC	CASSLGTFYEQYF
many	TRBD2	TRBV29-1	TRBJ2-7	TGCAGCGTTGAAACAACTAGCGGGAGGGGCGAGCAGTACTTC	CSVETTSGRGEQYF
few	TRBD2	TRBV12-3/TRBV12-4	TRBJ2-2	TGTGCCAGCAGGATTAGCGGGAGGATTATCGGGGAGCTGTTTTTT	CASRISGRIIGELFF
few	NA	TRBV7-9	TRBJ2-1	TGTGCCAGCAGCCAAGAATATTTGAGCTCCTACAATGAGCAGTTCTTC	CASSQEYLSSYNEQFF
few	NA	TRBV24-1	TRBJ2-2	TGTGCCACCAGTGATTTTCAGGGCCAGACAGGGAGGGCCGGGGAGCTGTTTTTT	CATSDFQGQTGRAGELFF
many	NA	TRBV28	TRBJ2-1	TGTGCCAGCAGTTCAAGGCAGGGCCCATTGGATGAGCAGTTCTTC	CASSSRQGPLDEQFF
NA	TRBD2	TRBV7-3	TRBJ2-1	TGTGCCAGCAGCCCCGGGACTAGCGGCCTTTCAAGCTCCTACAATGAGCAGTTCTTC	CASSPGTSGLSSSYNEQFF
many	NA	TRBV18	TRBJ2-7	TGTGCCAGCTCCGAGGGGCGACACTACGAGCAGTACTTC	CASSEGRHYEQYF
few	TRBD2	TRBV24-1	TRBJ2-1	TGTGCCACCAGTGACCCGGGACTAGCCCCCAATGAGCAGTTCTTC	CATSDPGLAPNEQFF
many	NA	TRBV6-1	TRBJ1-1	TGTGCCAGCAGTGAATATCTGCCCCCCGAAGCTTTCTTT	CASSEYLPPEAFF
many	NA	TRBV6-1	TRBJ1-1	TGTGCCAGCAGGACTTGGGGTCGGAACACTGAAGCTTTCTTT	CASRTWGRNTEAFF
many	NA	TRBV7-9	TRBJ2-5	TGTGCCAGCGCGAGGGCGCAAAGGCAAGAGACCCAGTACTTC	CASARAQRQETQYF
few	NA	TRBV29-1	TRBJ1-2	TGCAGCATACCGGGCCGGGGAAAGAGGGGCTACACCTTC	CSIPGRGKRGYTF
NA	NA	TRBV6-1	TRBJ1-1	TGTGCCAGCAGAAGACAGCCTGACACTGAAGCTTTCTTT	CASRRQPDTEAFF
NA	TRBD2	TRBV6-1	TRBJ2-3	TGTGCCAGCAGCCCCGGGGCGGGAGAGCACACAGATACGCAGTATTTT	CASSPGAGEHTDTQYF
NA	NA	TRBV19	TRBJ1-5	TGTGCCAGTAGAACTCGCGGGGGGGGTCAGCCCCAGCATTTT	CASRTRGGGQPQHF
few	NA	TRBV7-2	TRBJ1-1	TGTGCCAGCATGCTTGGTCCGAATACTGAAGCTTTCTTT	CASMLGPNTEAFF
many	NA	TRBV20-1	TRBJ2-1	TGCAGTGCTAGAGATAGCGCTTTCCCCCACAATGAGCAGTTCTTC	CSARDSAFPHNEQFF
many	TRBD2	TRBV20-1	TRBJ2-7	TGCAGTGCTAGAAGCACTAGCGGATCCTACGAGCAGTACTTC	CSARSTSGSYEQYF